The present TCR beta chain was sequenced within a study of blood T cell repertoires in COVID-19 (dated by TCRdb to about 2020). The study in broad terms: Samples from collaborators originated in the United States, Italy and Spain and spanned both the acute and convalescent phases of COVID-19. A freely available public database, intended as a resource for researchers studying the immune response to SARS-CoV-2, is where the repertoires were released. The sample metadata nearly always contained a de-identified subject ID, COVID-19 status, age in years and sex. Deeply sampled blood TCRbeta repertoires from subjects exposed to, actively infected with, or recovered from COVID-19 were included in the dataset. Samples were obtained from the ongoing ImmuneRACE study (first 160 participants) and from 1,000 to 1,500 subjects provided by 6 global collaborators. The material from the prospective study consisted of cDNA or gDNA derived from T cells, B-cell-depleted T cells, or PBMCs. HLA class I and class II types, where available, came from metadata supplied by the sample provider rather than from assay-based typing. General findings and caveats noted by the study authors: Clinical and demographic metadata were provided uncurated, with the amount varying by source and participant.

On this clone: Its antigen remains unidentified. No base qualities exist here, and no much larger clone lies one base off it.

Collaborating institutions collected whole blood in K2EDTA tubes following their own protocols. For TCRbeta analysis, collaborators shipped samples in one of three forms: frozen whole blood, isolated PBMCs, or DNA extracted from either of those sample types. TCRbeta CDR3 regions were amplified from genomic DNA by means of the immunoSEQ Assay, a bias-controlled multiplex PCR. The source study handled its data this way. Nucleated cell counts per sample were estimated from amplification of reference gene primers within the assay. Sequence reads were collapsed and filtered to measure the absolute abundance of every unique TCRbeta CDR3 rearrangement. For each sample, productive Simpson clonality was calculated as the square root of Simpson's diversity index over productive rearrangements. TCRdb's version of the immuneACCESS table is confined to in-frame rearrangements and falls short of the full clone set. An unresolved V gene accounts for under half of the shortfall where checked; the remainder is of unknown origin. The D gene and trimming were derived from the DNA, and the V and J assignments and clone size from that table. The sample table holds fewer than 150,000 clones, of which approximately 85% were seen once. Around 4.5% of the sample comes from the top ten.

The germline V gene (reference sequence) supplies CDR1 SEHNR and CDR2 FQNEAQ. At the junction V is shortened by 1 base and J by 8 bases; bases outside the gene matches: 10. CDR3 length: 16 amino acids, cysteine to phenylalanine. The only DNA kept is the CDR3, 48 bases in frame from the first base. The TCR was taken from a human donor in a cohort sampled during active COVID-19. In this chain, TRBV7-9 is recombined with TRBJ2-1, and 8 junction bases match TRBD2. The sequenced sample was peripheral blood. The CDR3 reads CASSLDSGLGFHEQFF. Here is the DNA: TGTGCCAGCAGCTTAGATTCGGGACTAGGGTTCCATGAGCAGTTCTTC.